Sequencing of this TCR beta chain was carried out in a study of cytomegalovirus exposure and HLA in healthy donors. Only a few counts were recorded for this clone. Germline V gene lookup returns CDR1 MDHEN and CDR2 SYDVKM. The CDR3 is made up of 13 amino acids. The germline V and J ends were trimmed by 2 bases and 3 bases, with 8 bases remaining between them. The PCR ran on 60 Vbeta and 13 Jbeta primers. TCRdb keeps only in-frame clones here, not all; method: immunoSEQ multiplex PCR. The sample shows about 170,000 clones, 71% of them seen only once. This chain joins TRBV28 and TRBJ2-7; perhaps TRBD2 as D (6 bases). Sample: PBMCs. This receptor was identified in a girl between 5 and 17 years old in good health and CMV-seronegative. The CDR3 is CASSLAGFYEQYF. CDR3 coding DNA: TGTGCCAGCAGTTTAGCGGGGTTCTACGAGCAGTACTTC.